The rows below give T cell receptor beta chains drawn from one sample of a study of blood T cells in healthy people across ages. One entry per CDR3 protein results from TCRdb running MiXCR on the 5' RACE reads. The sample lists 550,000 to 650,000 distinct CDR3 sequences; approximately 30% were seen once. Sequencing was carried out using blood. These receptors were collected from a woman older than 75 in good health. Both conserved end residues are part of each CDR3. A D gene is named only where the DNA matches it firmly. Only part of the rows carry a size: once, few, many, or a class if the clone is expanded.

TRBV5-1	NA	TRBJ2-5	many	TGCGCCAGCAGCCCAGGGACAAATCAAGAGACCCAGTACTTC	CASSPGTNQETQYF
TRBV6-6	NA	TRBJ2-3	many	TGTGCCAGCCTTCCAGCGTACAGGGCTAGCACAGATACGCAGTATTTT	CASLPAYRASTDTQYF
TRBV12-3/TRBV12-4	TRBD2	TRBJ2-3	many	TGTGCCAGCAGTTTAGTTCCGCAGGGCGTCCGGGGGGGAGATACGCAGTATTTT	CASSLVPQGVRGGDTQYF
TRBV6-6	NA	TRBJ1-2	NA	TGTGCCAGCAGTTACTCGAACCAGGGAACCTATGGCTACACCTTC	CASSYSNQGTYGYTF
TRBV6-5	TRBD2	TRBJ2-1	few	TGTGCCAGCAGGAAGCGGGAGAAATCTAACAATGAGCAGTTCTTC	CASRKREKSNNEQFF
TRBV30	NA	TRBJ1-2	many	TGTGCCTGGAGTGTAAATGTCCCGAGCTATGGCTACACCTTC	CAWSVNVPSYGYTF
TRBV20-1	NA	TRBJ1-2	NA	TGCAGTGCTAAGGCTACTAACTATGGCTACACCTTC	CSAKATNYGYTF
TRBV12-3/TRBV12-4	NA	TRBJ2-7	many	TGTGCCAGCAGTTTACACCTGCTTGCCTACGAGCAGTACTTC	CASSLHLLAYEQYF
TRBV30	NA	TRBJ1-2	many	TGTGCCTGGAGTGTACGGGGTCTCAATGGCTACACCTTC	CAWSVRGLNGYTF
TRBV5-1	NA	TRBJ1-6	many	TGCGCCAGCAGCTTGGAAGGGTCAGGGAATTCACCCCTCCACTTT	CASSLEGSGNSPLHF
TRBV20-1	NA	TRBJ2-3	many	TGCAGTGCTACCAACCCTAGCGAGATCACAGATACGCAGTATTTT	CSATNPSEITDTQYF
TRBV5-1	NA	TRBJ2-1	many	TGCGCCAGCAGCTTGCCTATCTACAATGAGCAGTTCTTC	CASSLPIYNEQFF
TRBV9	NA	TRBJ2-3	many	TGTGCCAGCAGCTCCCCTAGGGGGGCAGATACGCAGTATTTT	CASSSPRGADTQYF
TRBV5-1	TRBD1	TRBJ1-1	NA	TGCGCCAGCAAGAGGGAACCTGGACAGGGCCTCACTGAAGCTTTCTTT	CASKREPGQGLTEAFF
TRBV5-1	TRBD1	TRBJ2-2	many	TGCGCCAGCACCGGGACAGGGAACACCGGGGAGCTGTTTTTT	CASTGTGNTGELFF
TRBV6-2/TRBV6-3	NA	TRBJ1-1	NA	TGTGCCAGCAGTTCTTACGGGATAAACACTGAAGCTTTCTTT	CASSSYGINTEAFF
TRBV20-1	TRBD1	TRBJ1-2	many	TGCAGTGCTAGTCATGGAGGGGGCGGTGATGGCTACACCTTC	CSASHGGGGDGYTF
TRBV6-1	NA	TRBJ1-2	few	TGTGCCAGCAGTCCCGCCAGTGGGGGGCGGGGTGGCTACACCTTC	CASSPASGGRGGYTF
TRBV4-2	NA	TRBJ2-1	many	TGTGCCAGCAGCCAAGATCAGGGGAGCTCCTACAATGAGCAGTTCTTC	CASSQDQGSSYNEQFF
TRBV6-6	NA	TRBJ1-5	NA	TGTGCCAGCACCAACAGAACTAGCAATCAGCCCCAGCATTTT	CASTNRTSNQPQHF
TRBV10-3	NA	TRBJ1-2	few	TGTGCCACGTGCCCTGAGAAGGGATGCCACACCTTC	CATCPEKGCHTF
TRBV7-2	TRBD1	TRBJ2-7	NA	TGTGCCAGCAGCTTAGAAAGGGGGCTCTACAATGAGCAGTACTTC	CASSLERGLYNEQYF
TRBV21-1	NA	TRBJ1-5	few	TGTGCCAGCAGCATCCTTACAGGGTGTCTCAATCAGCCCCAGCATTTT	CASSILTGCLNQPQHF
TRBV30	NA	TRBJ1-6	NA	TGTGCCTGGAGTGTACAGCAGGGAACACCCCTCCACTTT	CAWSVQQGTPLHF
TRBV20-1	NA	TRBJ2-7	many	TGCAGTGCTAGAGAAGAGCGGCAGTCCTACGAGCAGTACTTC	CSAREERQSYEQYF
TRBV7-8	NA	TRBJ2-3	many	TGTGCCAGCAGCTTATTTTCCTCTAGCACAGATACGCAGTATTTT	CASSLFSSSTDTQYF
TRBV7-2	NA	TRBJ2-1	many	TGTGCCAGCAGCTCCCGGGCCCAAGAGCAGTTCTTC	CASSSRAQEQFF
TRBV7-2	NA	TRBJ2-5	NA	TGTGCCAGCAGCCCCACTAGCCCCCTATCCGAAGAGACCCAGTACTTC	CASSPTSPLSEETQYF
TRBV20-1	TRBD1	TRBJ1-5	many	TGCAGTGCTAGCACAGGGGACAATCAGCCCCAGCATTTT	CSASTGDNQPQHF
TRBV15	NA	TRBJ2-2	NA	TGTGCCGCCAGCAGAGTAGCCACGGTTTCAGGGAATGCCGGGGAGCTGTTTTTT	CAASRVATVSGNAGELFF
TRBV30	NA	TRBJ1-5	few	TGTGCCTGGAGTGTTAGGACTGGGGAGCCCCAGCATTTT	CAWSVRTGEPQHF
TRBV20-1	NA	TRBJ2-3	many	TGCAGTGCTAGGGAGTTAATCGGACTGAGCACAGATACGCAGTATTTT	CSARELIGLSTDTQYF
TRBV7-2	TRBD1	TRBJ2-5	NA	TGTGCCAGCAGCCGCTTCGGGGGACAGGGGACTCAAGAGACCCAGTACTTC	CASSRFGGQGTQETQYF
TRBV24-1	NA	TRBJ2-3	many	TGTGCCACCAGTGATTTTGGTCCTACGCAGTATTTT	CATSDFGPTQYF
TRBV5-6	TRBD1	TRBJ1-5	many	TGTGCCAGCAGCGCCGGGACAGGTGGCAATCAGCCCCAGCATTTT	CASSAGTGGNQPQHF
TRBV12-3/TRBV12-4	NA	TRBJ2-5	many	TGTGCCAGCAGTTTCATGCCTCCCCTCGGGGGGCGGGGAGAGACCCAGTACTTC	CASSFMPPLGGRGETQYF
TRBV7-2	TRBD1	TRBJ1-5	NA	TGTGCCAGCAGCTTAGAGGGGTCAGGGGGCCGACTTAATCAGCCCCAGCATTTT	CASSLEGSGGRLNQPQHF
TRBV7-3	NA	TRBJ2-1	many	TGTGCCAGCAGCTTACGACTATACAATGAGCAGTTCTTC	CASSLRLYNEQFF
TRBV7-6	NA	TRBJ1-1	many	TGTGCCAGCAGCTCCCAACAGGGACCGAACACTGAAGCTTTCTTT	CASSSQQGPNTEAFF
TRBV7-2	NA	TRBJ1-1	NA	TGTGCCAGCAGCTTAGGAGGGCCGGAGCCGGGGGCTTTCTTT	CASSLGGPEPGAFF
TRBV18	NA	TRBJ1-1	few	TGTGCCAGCTCACCACCGGGAGACACTGAAGCTTTCTTT	CASSPPGDTEAFF
TRBV7-3	NA	TRBJ1-2	many	TGTGCCAGCAGTCCCCACGGCCGGGGGGACTATGGCTACACCTTC	CASSPHGRGDYGYTF
TRBV29-1	NA	TRBJ2-2	few	TGCAGCGGGGGATCCGGGGCTAGTGGCACCGGGGAGCTGTTTTTT	CSGGSGASGTGELFF
TRBV29-1	NA	TRBJ2-7	many	TGCAGCGCACGGGACAAAACCTACGAGCAGTACTTC	CSARDKTYEQYF
TRBV20-1	NA	TRBJ2-7	many	TGCAGTGCCGTTTCGGACACTATGAGCTCCTACGAGCAGTACTTC	CSAVSDTMSSYEQYF